These T cell receptor beta chains were read from a single sample in a study of blood T cells in healthy people across ages. TCRdb recomputed calls from the 5' RACE reads with MiXCR, one row per CDR3 protein. The sample includes around 1,000,000 distinct CDR3 sequences, about two fifths seen only once; the top ten take about an eighth. Input material: blood. The receptor set was obtained from a man between 18 and 35 years old in good health. CDR3s include the opening cysteine and the closing phenylalanine or tryptophan. The order of the fields is D gene, J gene, V gene, clone size, CDR3 DNA, CDR3 protein. The D gene is left open where the match is weak. A row's size may be missing; if present it is once, few, many or a size class.

D: NA; J: TRBJ1-6; V: TRBV6-1; size: NA; DNA: TGTGCCAGCAGTGAGGGTGACAGAAGCTCCTATAATTCACCCCTCCACTTT; CDR3: CASSEGDRSSYNSPLHF
D: TRBD2; J: TRBJ2-3; V: TRBV6-6; size: few; DNA: TGTGCCAGCAGCACCGGGGGGGGAGCAGATACGCAGTATTTT; CDR3: CASSTGGGADTQYF
D: TRBD1; J: TRBJ1-2; V: TRBV20-1; size: NA; DNA: TGCAGTGCTGTGAGGCCGGGACAGGGGAAGTATGGCTACACCTTC; CDR3: CSAVRPGQGKYGYTF
D: NA; J: TRBJ2-3; V: TRBV25-1; size: NA; DNA: TGTGCCAGTGGCTCTGAACGCTTCTTCACAGATACGCAGTATTTT; CDR3: CASGSERFFTDTQYF
D: NA; J: TRBJ2-1; V: TRBV6-2/TRBV6-3; size: NA; DNA: TGTGCCAGCAGTTACGCGGCGGGACGCTCCTACAATGAGCAGTTCTTC; CDR3: CASSYAAGRSYNEQFF
D: TRBD1; J: TRBJ1-2; V: TRBV4-3; size: NA; DNA: TGCGCCAGCAGCCCTGACAGGGAGGTTGGAGGCTACACCTTC; CDR3: CASSPDREVGGYTF
D: NA; J: TRBJ1-1; V: TRBV7-9; size: NA; DNA: TGTGCCAGCAGCTTAGAGGGGGATACGGCTTTCTTT; CDR3: CASSLEGDTAFF
D: NA; J: TRBJ1-2; V: TRBV2; size: few; DNA: TGTGCCAGCAGTGAGGGAGCGAAAGTCGGCTACACCTTC; CDR3: CASSEGAKVGYTF
D: TRBD2; J: TRBJ2-5; V: TRBV6-5; size: few; DNA: TGTGCCAGCACCGCACTAGCGGCTGGGGAGACCCAGTACTTC; CDR3: CASTALAAGETQYF
D: TRBD1; J: TRBJ2-2; V: TRBV28; size: NA; DNA: TGTGCCAGCAACATTCAGGGGGACACCGGGGAGCTGTTTTTT; CDR3: CASNIQGDTGELFF
D: NA; J: TRBJ2-3; V: TRBV7-2; size: few; DNA: TGTGCCAGCAGCCCTTCAGCCCAGCCAGATACGCAGTATTTT; CDR3: CASSPSAQPDTQYF
D: NA; J: TRBJ1-2; V: TRBV7-3; size: NA; DNA: TGTGCCAGACAAAGGACTAAAACCCACTATGGCTACACCTTC; CDR3: CARQRTKTHYGYTF
D: NA; J: TRBJ1-2; V: TRBV6-1; size: NA; DNA: NA; CDR3: CASMYACGYTF
D: NA; J: TRBJ2-1; V: TRBV7-6; size: NA; DNA: TGTGCCAGCAGACGATCGGACAGCTACAATGAGCAGTTCTTC; CDR3: CASRRSDSYNEQFF
D: TRBD2; J: TRBJ2-7; V: TRBV30; size: NA; DNA: TGTGCCTGGAGTGTTTTAGCGGGGGGAATCGAGCAGTACTTC; CDR3: CAWSVLAGGIEQYF
D: TRBD2; J: TRBJ2-3; V: TRBV6-4; size: many; DNA: TGTGCCAGCAGTGACCTAGCGGGGGGATCGGATACGCAGTATTTT; CDR3: CASSDLAGGSDTQYF
D: TRBD1; J: TRBJ1-5; V: TRBV5-1; size: NA; DNA: TGCGCCAGCAGCTTGGGGGACAGGGGGGGGCTCCAGCCCCAGCATTTT; CDR3: CASSLGDRGGLQPQHF
D: NA; J: TRBJ1-2; V: TRBV6-5; size: many; DNA: TGTGCCAGCACCAACGCTGTTGGCTACACCTTC; CDR3: CASTNAVGYTF
D: NA; J: TRBJ1-2; V: TRBV11-2; size: NA; DNA: TGTGCCAGCAACCCCGACAGTTTAAACTATGGCTACACCTTC; CDR3: CASNPDSLNYGYTF
D: NA; J: TRBJ2-7; V: TRBV10-3; size: NA; DNA: TGTGCCATCAGTGAGTCCGGGACGGAGAAATCCTACGAGCAGTACTTC; CDR3: CAISESGTEKSYEQYF
D: NA; J: TRBJ1-1; V: TRBV20-1; size: NA; DNA: TGCAGTGCTAGAGCTTGGGGAGACATCGGGGAAGCTTTCTTT; CDR3: CSARAWGDIGEAFF
D: NA; J: TRBJ1-2; V: TRBV29-1; size: few; DNA: TGCAGCGTTGGGCAGGGCGATGGCTACACCTTC; CDR3: CSVGQGDGYTF
D: NA; J: TRBJ1-1; V: TRBV5-1; size: few; DNA: TGCGCCAGCAGCCTGCAGGACAGATTGAACACTGAAGCTTTCTTT; CDR3: CASSLQDRLNTEAFF
D: NA; J: TRBJ2-1; V: TRBV29-1; size: few; DNA: TGCAGCGTTGCCGGGACGGAAAGCTCCTACAATGAGCAGTTCTTC; CDR3: CSVAGTESSYNEQFF
D: TRBD1; J: TRBJ2-7; V: TRBV4-2; size: NA; DNA: TGTGCCAGCAGCCAAGGGTGGCCCCGGGACAGGGGATTTAGCGAGCAGTACTTC; CDR3: CASSQGWPRDRGFSEQYF
D: NA; J: TRBJ2-3; V: TRBV20-1; size: few; DNA: TGCAGTGCCGCCGCACGCACAGATACGCAGTATTTT; CDR3: CSAAARTDTQYF
D: NA; J: TRBJ1-5; V: TRBV5-1; size: few; DNA: TGCGCCAGCAGCTTGGTTCCAGGCTATAGCAATCAGCCCCAGCATTTT; CDR3: CASSLVPGYSNQPQHF
D: NA; J: TRBJ1-5; V: TRBV6-2/TRBV6-3; size: few; DNA: TGTGCCAGCAGTACCAACAGGGTCAAGCGTCAGCCCCAGCATTTT; CDR3: CASSTNRVKRQPQHF
D: NA; J: TRBJ2-5; V: TRBV29-1; size: NA; DNA: TGCAGCGTTGTCACCCCCGGTGAAGAGGGAGAGACCCAGTACTTC; CDR3: CSVVTPGEEGETQYF
D: TRBD1; J: TRBJ1-5; V: TRBV7-9; size: many; DNA: TGTGCCAGCAGCCCCGGACAGGGGAACAATCAGCCCCAGCATTTT; CDR3: CASSPGQGNNQPQHF
D: NA; J: TRBJ1-2; V: TRBV2; size: NA; DNA: TGTGCCAGCAGCCGGGACACAGGATTACTTAACTATGGCTACACCTTC; CDR3: CASSRDTGLLNYGYTF
D: NA; J: TRBJ1-1; V: TRBV5-1; size: few; DNA: TGCGCCAGCAGCTTGGAGGCGCCCCACCGGACACGTACAGCTGAAGCTTTCTTT; CDR3: CASSLEAPHRTRTAEAFF
D: NA; J: TRBJ1-6; V: TRBV5-1; size: few; DNA: TGCGCCAGCAGCTTGGCGGCAGATGATTCACCCCTCCACTTT; CDR3: CASSLAADDSPLHF
D: NA; J: TRBJ2-5; V: TRBV12-3/TRBV12-4; size: NA; DNA: TGTGCCAGCAGTTTGTGGGGGATACAAGAGACCCAGTACTTC; CDR3: CASSLWGIQETQYF
D: TRBD2; J: TRBJ2-5; V: TRBV5-6; size: NA; DNA: TGTGCCAGCAGCTTTGGGGGGGGGTTCCAAGAGACCCAGTACTTC; CDR3: CASSFGGGFQETQYF
D: TRBD1; J: TRBJ1-1; V: TRBV20-1; size: NA; DNA: TGCAGTGCTGAAGACTTGGGACAGGGTAACACTGAAGCTTTCTTT; CDR3: CSAEDLGQGNTEAFF
D: TRBD1; J: TRBJ2-1; V: TRBV12-3/TRBV12-4; size: NA; DNA: TGTGCCAGCAGCCCCTTTGACAGGGGTGGACAGGGGATCCACTCCTACAATGAGCAGTTCTTC; CDR3: CASSPFDRGGQGIHSYNEQFF
D: TRBD1; J: TRBJ1-2; V: TRBV27; size: few; DNA: TGTGCCAGCAAGAGTACTGGGACAGCGGGCTACACCTTC; CDR3: CASKSTGTAGYTF
D: TRBD2; J: TRBJ2-7; V: TRBV5-1; size: few; DNA: TGCGCCAGCAGCTTGGAGTGGGCTAGCGGGGACTACGAGCAGTACTTC; CDR3: CASSLEWASGDYEQYF
D: NA; J: TRBJ1-2; V: TRBV7-9; size: NA; DNA: TGTGCCAGCAGCGTTGGGGGGATTAAAGGCTACACCTTC; CDR3: CASSVGGIKGYTF
D: TRBD1; J: TRBJ2-7; V: TRBV3-1; size: few; DNA: TGTGCCAGCAGCCGGGACAGGGATTTTTCCTACGAGCAGTACTTC; CDR3: CASSRDRDFSYEQYF
D: NA; J: TRBJ2-7; V: TRBV24-1; size: NA; DNA: TGTGCCACCAGTGGTGAGGACAGTTTCTCCTACAATGAGCAGTACTTC; CDR3: CATSGEDSFSYNEQYF
D: NA; J: TRBJ2-5; V: TRBV4-3; size: NA; DNA: TGCGCCAGCAGCCGGACAAGCGTAGGAGAGACCCAGTACTTC; CDR3: CASSRTSVGETQYF